This paragraph reports one T cell receptor beta chain. The source of the sample is a study of T cells in localized non-small cell lung cancer. Libraries were prepared by immunoSEQ multiplex PCR; TCRdb keeps only in-frame clonotypes and omits some of them. The data hold tens of thousands of clones, with 88% observed a single time. The sequencing used PBMCs, collected before any cancer treatment. This clonotype was obtained from a man aged 40-75 years with stage II squamous cell lung carcinoma.

Here the CDR3 DNA reads TGTGCCAGCAAGTGGGGCACCCAAGAGACCCAGTACTTC. Its protein is CASKWGTQETQYF. The chain joins TRBV6-1 to TRBJ2-5, with D perhaps TRBD1 (5 bases). Looked up from germline, CDR1 is MNHNS and CDR2 is SASEGT. The CDR3 is 13 amino acids. V was trimmed by 7 bases and J by 1 base, leaving 10 bases between them.